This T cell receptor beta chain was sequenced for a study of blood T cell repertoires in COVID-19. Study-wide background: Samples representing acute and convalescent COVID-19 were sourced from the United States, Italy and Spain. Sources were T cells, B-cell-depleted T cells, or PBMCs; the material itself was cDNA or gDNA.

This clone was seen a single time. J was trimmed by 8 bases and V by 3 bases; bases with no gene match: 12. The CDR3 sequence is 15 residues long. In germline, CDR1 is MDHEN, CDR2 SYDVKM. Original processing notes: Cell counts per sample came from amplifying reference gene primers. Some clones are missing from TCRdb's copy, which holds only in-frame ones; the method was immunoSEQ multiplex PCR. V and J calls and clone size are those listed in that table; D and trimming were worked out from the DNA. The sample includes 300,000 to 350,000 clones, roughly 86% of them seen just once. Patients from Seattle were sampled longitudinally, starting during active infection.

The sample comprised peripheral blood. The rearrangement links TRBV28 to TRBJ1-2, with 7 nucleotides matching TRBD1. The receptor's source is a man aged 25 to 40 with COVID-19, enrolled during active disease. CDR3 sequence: CASSFRQVLGGGYTF. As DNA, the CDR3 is TGTGCCAGCAGTTTTCGTCAAGTTCTAGGGGGCGGCTACACCTTC.